This TCR beta chain originates from a study of post-analysis software for immune sequencing data. Background on the study: Some patients lacked subtype; others had relapsing-remitting, secondary progressive or progressive-relapsing disease. Study results and limitations: Relative to controls, patients with multiple sclerosis showed significantly lower normalized Chao1 diversity. Controls showed lower frequencies than patients for a handful of TRBV segments, and TRBV5-6, TRBV5-1 and TRBV20-1 were among these. With F measure, samples from one preparation batch clustered together strongly.

Notes on this clonotype: Its antigen is undetermined.

CDR3 length equals 11 residues. Prepared TCR beta cDNA libraries contained unique molecular identifiers. Roughly 490,000 cDNA molecules came from around 0.96 to 9.9 million T cells. TCRdb re-analysed the PCR reads in MiXCR, keeping a single row per CDR3 protein. Counted here are about 620,000 distinct CDR3 sequences, 44% occurring once; the ten biggest clones make up more than 1.5%. The sequence came from a girl aged 5 to 17 with multiple sclerosis. Specimen: blood. The rearrangement joins TRBV12-3 or TRBV12-4 to TRBJ2-4, with unresolved D. The DNA end is a closer match to TRBJ2-7, so the J assignment may be wrong. Here the CDR3 DNA reads TGTGCCAGCAGTTATGGTCTCGAGCAGTACTTC. The encoded protein is CASSYGLEQYF.